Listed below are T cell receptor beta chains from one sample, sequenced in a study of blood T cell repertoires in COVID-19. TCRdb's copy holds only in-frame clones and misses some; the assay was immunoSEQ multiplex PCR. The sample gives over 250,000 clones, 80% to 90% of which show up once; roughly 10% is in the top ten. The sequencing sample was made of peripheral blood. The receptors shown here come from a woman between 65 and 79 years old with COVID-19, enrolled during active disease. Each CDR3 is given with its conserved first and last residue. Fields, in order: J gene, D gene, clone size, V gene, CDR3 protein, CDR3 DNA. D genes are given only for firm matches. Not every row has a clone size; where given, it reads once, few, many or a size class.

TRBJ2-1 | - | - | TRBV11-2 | CASSLDLTGMEFF | TGTGCCAGCAGCTTAGACCTCACAGGGATGGAGTTCTTC
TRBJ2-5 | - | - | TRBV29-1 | CSVRVETQYF | TGCAGCGTTCGAGTGGAGACCCAGTACTTC
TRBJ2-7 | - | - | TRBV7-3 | CASSTTGISSYEQYF | TGTGCCAGCAGCACCACCGGGATCTCCTCCTACGAGCAGTACTTC
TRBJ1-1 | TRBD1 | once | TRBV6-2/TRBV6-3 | CASSPTGGASMNTEAFF | TGTGCCAGCAGTCCGACAGGGGGCGCCTCCATGAACACTGAAGCTTTCTTT
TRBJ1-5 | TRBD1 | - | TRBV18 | CASSSQGMGQPQHF | TGTGCCAGCTCATCACAGGGGATGGGCCAGCCCCAGCATTTT
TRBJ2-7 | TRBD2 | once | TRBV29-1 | CSVEVSGGYEQYF | TGCAGCGTTGAAGTTTCGGGGGGCTACGAGCAGTACTTC
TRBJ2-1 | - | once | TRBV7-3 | CASSLFLASYNEQFF | TGTGCCAGCAGCTTATTTTTGGCCTCCTACAATGAGCAGTTCTTC
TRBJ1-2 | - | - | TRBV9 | CASSGARGYTF | TGTGCCAGCAGCGGCGCCCGGGGCTACACCTTC
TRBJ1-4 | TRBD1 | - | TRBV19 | CASSSAGGAEKLFF | TGTGCCAGTAGTAGCGCAGGGGGCGCTGAAAAACTGTTTTTT
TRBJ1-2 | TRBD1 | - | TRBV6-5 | CASRRQGKELYGYTF | TGTGCCAGCAGGCGACAGGGGAAGGAACTTTATGGCTACACCTTC
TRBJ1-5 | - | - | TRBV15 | CATSRGGQGFNQPQHF | TGTGCCACCAGCAGAGGCGGCCAGGGATTCAATCAGCCCCAGCATTTT
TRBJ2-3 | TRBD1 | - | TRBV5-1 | CASSLQGAEDTQYF | TGCGCCAGCAGCTTACAGGGGGCTGAAGATACGCAGTATTTT
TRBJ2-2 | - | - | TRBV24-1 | CATNAHSRGELFF | TGTGCCACCAATGCTCATTCGAGAGGGGAGCTGTTTTTT
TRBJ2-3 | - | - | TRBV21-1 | CASSRVTGTGSTDTQYF | TGTGCCAGCAGCAGAGTTACCGGGACAGGGAGCACAGATACGCAGTATTTT
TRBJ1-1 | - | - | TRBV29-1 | CSVEASTGNTEAFF | TGCAGCGTTGAAGCCTCGACAGGGAACACTGAAGCTTTCTTT
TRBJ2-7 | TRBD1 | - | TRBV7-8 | CASSRGQGAIYEQYF | TGTGCCAGCAGCCGAGGACAGGGGGCAATATACGAGCAGTACTTC
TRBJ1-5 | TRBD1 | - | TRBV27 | CASSSGQGGLPQHF | TGTGCCAGCAGTTCCGGACAGGGAGGGTTACCCCAGCATTTT
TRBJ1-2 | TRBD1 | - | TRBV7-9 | CASSLGQGALHGYTF | TGTGCCAGCAGCTTAGGACAGGGGGCCCTCCATGGCTACACCTTC
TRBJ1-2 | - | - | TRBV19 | CASSAQNYGYTF | TGTGCCAGTAGTGCACAGAACTATGGCTACACCTTC
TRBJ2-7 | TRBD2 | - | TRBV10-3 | CAISEGGRAGEQYF | TGTGCCATCAGTGAAGGTGGGAGGGCCGGGGAGCAGTACTTC
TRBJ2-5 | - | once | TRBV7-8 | CASSLKARGMLQETQYF | TGTGCCAGCAGCTTAAAAGCTCGCGGGATGTTACAAGAGACCCAGTACTTC
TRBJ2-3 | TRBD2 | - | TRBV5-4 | CASSQDSGSTDTQYF | TGTGCCAGCAGCCAAGATAGCGGGAGCACAGATACGCAGTATTTT
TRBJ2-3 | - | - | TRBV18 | CASSPGSGTDTQYF | TGTGCCAGCTCACCCGGGTCGGGCACAGATACGCAGTATTTT
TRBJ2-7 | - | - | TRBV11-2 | CASSLAGRVDEQYF | TGTGCCAGCAGCTTAGCTGGCAGGGTGGACGAGCAGTACTTC
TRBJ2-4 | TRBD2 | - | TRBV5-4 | CASSLAGGGVDIQYF | TGTGCCAGCAGCTTGGCGGGGGGAGGGGTAGACATTCAGTACTTC
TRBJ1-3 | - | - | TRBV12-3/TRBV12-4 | CASSRGTRNTIYF | TGTGCCAGCAGTAGGGGGACACGAAACACCATATATTTT
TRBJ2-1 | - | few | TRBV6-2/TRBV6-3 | CASSHPPSGLNNEQFF | TGTGCCAGCAGTCACCCCCCAAGCGGGCTTAACAATGAGCAGTTCTTC
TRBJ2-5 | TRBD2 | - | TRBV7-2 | CASSSSGWEETQYF | TGTGCCAGCAGCTCTAGCGGGTGGGAAGAGACCCAGTACTTC
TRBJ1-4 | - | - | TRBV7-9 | CASSLASGNEKLFF | TGTGCCAGCAGCTTAGCGTCGGGAAATGAAAAACTGTTTTTT
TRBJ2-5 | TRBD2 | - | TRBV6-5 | CASRLADQETQYF | TGTGCCAGCAGACTAGCGGATCAAGAGACCCAGTACTTC
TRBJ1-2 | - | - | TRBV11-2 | CASSLDTRGYGYTF | TGTGCCAGCAGCTTGGACACGCGCGGCTATGGCTACACCTTC
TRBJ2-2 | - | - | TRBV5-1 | CASSLILSRTNTGELFF | TGCGCCAGCAGCTTGATTTTAAGCCGAACTAACACCGGGGAGCTGTTTTTT
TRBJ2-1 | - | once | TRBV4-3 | CASSPGVSKHNEQFF | TGCGCCAGCAGCCCGGGGGTCTCGAAACACAATGAGCAGTTCTTC
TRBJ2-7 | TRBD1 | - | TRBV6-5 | CASNRDRGSYEQYF | TGTGCCAGCAACCGGGACAGGGGGTCCTACGAGCAGTACTTC
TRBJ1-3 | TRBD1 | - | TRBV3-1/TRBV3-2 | CASSPGTGGASGNTIYF | TGTGCCAGCAGCCCGGGGACAGGGGGAGCGTCTGGAAACACCATATATTTT
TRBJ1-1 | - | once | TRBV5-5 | CASSFPRTKGAGEAFF | TGTGCCAGCAGCTTTCCAAGGACCAAGGGTGCGGGTGAAGCTTTCTTT
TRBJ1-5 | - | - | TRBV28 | CASTGTPSNQPQHF | TGTGCCAGCACCGGGACACCTAGCAATCAGCCCCAGCATTTT
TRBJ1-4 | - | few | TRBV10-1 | CASSESTMARGDDEKLFF | TGCGCCAGCAGTGAGTCGACGATGGCCAGGGGTGACGATGAAAAACTGTTTTTT